This T cell receptor (beta chain) was sequenced in a study of blood T cell repertoires in COVID-19. The length of the CDR3 is 14 residues. V shed 8 bases and J 4 bases; nucleotides not matched to a gene: 10. Germline CDR1 MNHEY, CDR2 SVGAGI. Original handling: Reference gene primer amplification in the assay estimated nucleated cell counts. Assay used: immunoSEQ multiplex PCR; TCRdb lists only in-frame clones, some missing. Clone size and the V and J calls come from that table; the DNA yielded D and trimming. Of about 190,000 clones listed, under 90% are singletons. The V gene is TRBV6-5, the J gene TRBJ2-7; TRBD2 aligns across 8 bases. The origin of this receptor is a human donor in a cohort sampled during active COVID-19. Sequenced sample: peripheral blood. The CDR3 nucleotides are TGTGCCAGCTCCCGGAGCGGGAGTCGATACGAGCAGTACTTC. Amino acids: CASSRSGSRYEQYF.